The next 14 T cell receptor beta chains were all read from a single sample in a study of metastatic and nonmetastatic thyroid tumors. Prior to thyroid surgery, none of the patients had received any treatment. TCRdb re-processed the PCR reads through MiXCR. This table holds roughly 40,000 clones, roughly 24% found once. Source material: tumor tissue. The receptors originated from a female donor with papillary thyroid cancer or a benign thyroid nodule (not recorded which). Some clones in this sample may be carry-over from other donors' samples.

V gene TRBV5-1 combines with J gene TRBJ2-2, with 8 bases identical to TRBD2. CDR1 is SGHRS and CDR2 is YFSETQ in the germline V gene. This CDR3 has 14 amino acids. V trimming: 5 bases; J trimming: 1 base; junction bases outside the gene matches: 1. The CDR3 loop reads CASRLAVNTGELFF. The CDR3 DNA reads TGCGCCAGCAGACTAGCGGTGAACACCGGGGAGCTGTTTTTT. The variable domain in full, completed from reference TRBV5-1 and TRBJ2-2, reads KAGVTQTPRYLIKTRGQQVTLSCSPISGHRSVSWYQQTPGQGLQFLFEYFSETQRNKGNFPGRFSGRQFSNSRSEMNVSTLELGDSALYLCASRLAVNTGELFFGEGSRLTVL.

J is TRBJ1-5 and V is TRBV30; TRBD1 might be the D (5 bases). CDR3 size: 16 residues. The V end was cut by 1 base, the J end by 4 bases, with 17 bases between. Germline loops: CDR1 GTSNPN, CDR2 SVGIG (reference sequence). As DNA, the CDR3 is TGTGCCTGGAGTGGGGGGACCGGGGCGGCAAATCAGCCCCAGCATTTT. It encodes CAWSGGTGAANQPQHF.

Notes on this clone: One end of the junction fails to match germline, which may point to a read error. The CDR3 loop reads CASSHGLAGGQETKYF. The CDR3 DNA sequence: TGTGCCAGCAGCCACGGACTAGCGGGGGGGCAAGAGACCAAGTACTTC. This chain joins TRBV6-1 and TRBJ2-5, with 15 bases aligning to TRBD2. This CDR3 has 16 residues. Germline V gives CDR1 MNHNS, CDR2 SASEGT.

This CDR3 is CASSRELAISYEQYF. In DNA, the CDR3 is TGTGCCAGCAGCCGGGAACTAGCGATCTCCTACGAGCAGTACTTC. This chain joins TRBV3-1 and TRBJ2-7; 7 nucleotides align to TRBD2. Germline V gene sequence: CDR1 LGHDT, CDR2 YNNKEL (reference sequence). The CDR3 contains 15 residues. V lost 4 bases to trimming and J lost 0 bases; unmatched junction nucleotides: 6.

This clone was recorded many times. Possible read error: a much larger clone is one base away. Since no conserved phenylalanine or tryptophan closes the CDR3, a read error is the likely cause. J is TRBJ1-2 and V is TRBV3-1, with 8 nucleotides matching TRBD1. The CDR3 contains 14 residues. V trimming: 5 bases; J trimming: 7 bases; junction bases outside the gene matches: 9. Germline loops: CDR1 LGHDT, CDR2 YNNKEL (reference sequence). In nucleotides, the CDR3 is TGTGCCAGCAGCAACGGACAGGGCTACGGTGGCTACACCCTC. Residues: CASSNGQGYGGYTL.

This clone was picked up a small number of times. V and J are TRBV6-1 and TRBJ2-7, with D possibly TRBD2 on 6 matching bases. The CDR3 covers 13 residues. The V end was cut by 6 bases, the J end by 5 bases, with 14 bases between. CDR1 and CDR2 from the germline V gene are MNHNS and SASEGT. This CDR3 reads CASRDPGGNEQYF. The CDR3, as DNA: TGTGCCAGCAGGGACCCGGGCGGGAACGAGCAGTACTTC.

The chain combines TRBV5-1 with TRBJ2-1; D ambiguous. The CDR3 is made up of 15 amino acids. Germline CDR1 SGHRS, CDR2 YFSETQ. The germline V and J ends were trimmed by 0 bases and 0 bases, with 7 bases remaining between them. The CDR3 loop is CASSLGASSYNEQFF. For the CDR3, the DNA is TGCGCCAGCAGCTTGGGGGCGAGCTCCTACAATGAGCAGTTCTTC.

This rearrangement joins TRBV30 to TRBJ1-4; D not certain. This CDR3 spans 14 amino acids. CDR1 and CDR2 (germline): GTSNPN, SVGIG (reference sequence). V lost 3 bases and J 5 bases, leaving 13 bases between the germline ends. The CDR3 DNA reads TGTGCCTGGAGCGGACTAACCTTAAATGAAAAACTGTTTTTT. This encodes CAWSGLTLNEKLFF. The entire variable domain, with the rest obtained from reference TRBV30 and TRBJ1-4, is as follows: SQTIHQWPATLVQPVGSPLSLECTVEGTSNPNLYWYRQAAGRGLQLLFYSVGIGQISSEVPQNLSASRPQDRQFILSSKKLLLSDSGFYLCAWSGLTLNEKLFFGSGTQLSVL.

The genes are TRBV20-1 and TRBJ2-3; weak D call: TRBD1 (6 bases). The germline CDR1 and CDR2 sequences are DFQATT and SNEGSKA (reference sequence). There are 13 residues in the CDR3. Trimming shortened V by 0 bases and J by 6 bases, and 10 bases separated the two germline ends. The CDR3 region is CSARDLQGDTQYF. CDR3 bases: TGCAGTGCTAGAGACCTCCAGGGGGATACGCAGTATTTT.

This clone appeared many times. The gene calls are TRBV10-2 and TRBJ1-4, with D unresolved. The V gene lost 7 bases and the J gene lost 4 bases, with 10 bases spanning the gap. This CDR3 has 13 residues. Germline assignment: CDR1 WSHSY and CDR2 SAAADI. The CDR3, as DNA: TGCGCCAGCACCAGTTCTATTAATGAAAAACTGTTTTTT. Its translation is CASTSSINEKLFF.

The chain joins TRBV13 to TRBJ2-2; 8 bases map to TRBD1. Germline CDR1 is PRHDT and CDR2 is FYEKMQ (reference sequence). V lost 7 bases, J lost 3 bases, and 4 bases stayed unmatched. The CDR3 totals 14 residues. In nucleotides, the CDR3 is TGTGCCAGCAAGGACAGGGCGGACACCGGGGAGCTGTTTTTT. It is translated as CASKDRADTGELFF.

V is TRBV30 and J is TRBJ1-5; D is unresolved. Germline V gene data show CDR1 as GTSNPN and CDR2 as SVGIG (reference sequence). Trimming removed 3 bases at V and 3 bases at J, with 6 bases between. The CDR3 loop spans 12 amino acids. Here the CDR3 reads CAWRLANQPQHF. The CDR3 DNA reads TGTGCCTGGAGGCTCGCCAATCAGCCCCAGCATTTT.

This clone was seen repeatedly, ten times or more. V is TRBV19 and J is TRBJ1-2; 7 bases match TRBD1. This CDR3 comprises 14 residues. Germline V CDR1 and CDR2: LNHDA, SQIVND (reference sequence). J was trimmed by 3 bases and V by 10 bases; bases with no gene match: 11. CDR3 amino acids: CATHRQGWDYGYTF. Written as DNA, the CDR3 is TGTGCCACCCATCGACAGGGTTGGGACTATGGCTACACCTTC.

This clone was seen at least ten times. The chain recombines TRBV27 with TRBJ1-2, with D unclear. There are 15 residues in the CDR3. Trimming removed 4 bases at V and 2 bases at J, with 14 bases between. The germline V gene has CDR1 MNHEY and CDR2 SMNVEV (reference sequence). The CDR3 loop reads CASSSTTPYNYGYTF. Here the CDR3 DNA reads TGTGCCAGCAGTTCAACGACGCCGTACAACTATGGCTACACCTTC.